Below are 3 T cell receptor beta chains sequenced from a single sample in a study of T cell changes during pregnancy in multiple sclerosis. Only in-frame clones appear in the TCRdb table, and some are missing; sequencing was by immunoSEQ multiplex PCR. Of about 70,000 clones detected, around 92% appear once; the ten largest clones hold 2.5% to 3.5%. This specimen consisted of CD8+ T cells from peripheral blood mononuclear cells, obtained in the third trimester of pregnancy. The receptors were gathered from a female donor in good health, enrolled as a control in a pregnancy study.

The rearrangement joins TRBV6-6 to TRBJ2-7; D gene unclear. CDR1 is MNHNY, CDR2 SVGAGI, per germline (reference sequence). Trimming took off 4 bases at V and 7 bases at J, with 11 bases between the two ends. CDR3 length: 12 residues. The DNA of the CDR3 is TGTGCCAGCAGTTCCCCCCCGGGTGAGCAGTACTTC. It encodes CASSSPPGEQYF.

This sequence joins TRBV7-3 and TRBJ2-3; 14 bases are a match to TRBD2. Germline-derived CDR1 and CDR2 are SGHTA and FQGTGA. The length of the CDR3 is 18 residues. V gave up 0 bases and J gave up 6 bases; unmatched junction bases: 8. CDR3 in DNA: TGTGCCAGCAGCTTAACTAGGTGGACTAGCGGGGGGTTTGATACGCAGTATTTT. Translating gives CASSLTRWTSGGFDTQYF.

A single count supports this clone. The genes are TRBV11-2 and TRBJ2-7, with D maybe TRBD2 (6 bases). V lost 5 bases to trimming and J lost 1 base, with 9 bases between them. Germline V gene sequence: CDR1 SGHAT, CDR2 FQNNGV. CDR3 length equals 13 residues. The CDR3 sequence is CASSPGLSYEQYF. CDR3 nucleotide sequence: TGTGCCAGCAGCCCGGGACTTTCCTACGAGCAGTACTTC.